This entry is about one T cell receptor beta chain. Its antigen is as yet unknown. This specimen belongs to a study of CXCR3-negative and CXCR3-positive naive CD8 T cells. Study-wide points: Compared with CXCR3-negative naive cells, CXCR3-positive naive cells showed more hydrophobic TRB CDR3s.

CDR3 length: 18 residues. Germline CDR1 and CDR2: SGHRS and YFSETQ. Through 5' RACE with UMI labels, the TRB cDNA libraries were prepared. TCRdb re-called the 5' RACE reads and shows each CDR3 protein once, DNA omitted. The sample has around 61,000 distinct CDR3 sequences. Sequencing was performed on naive CXCR3+ CD8+ T cells from blood. This sample's subset: CD45RO-CCR7+CD27+CD95- naive CD8+ T cells expressing CXCR3 (TNR3+). The receptor was isolated from a human donor in good health. Some clones in this sample may be carry-over from other donors' samples. The V call is TRBV5-1, the J call TRBJ2-1; TCRdb selects TRBD1, and the lack of DNA leaves this call unchecked. This CDR3 reads CASSLAGGGWGSYNEQFF.